This TCR beta chain was captured in a study of shared T cell receptors in the human thymus. The repertoire was sequenced with immunoSEQ multiplex PCR; TCRdb's copy has only in-frame clones and lacks some. The sample consists of about 400,000 clones, 95% of them appearing once. Sequencing was carried out using thymocytes. This clonotype originated in a human donor.

CDR3 protein: CASSLDQVAAFEQYF. In DNA, the CDR3 is TGTGCCAGCAGCTTAGATCAGGTAGCGGCCTTCGAGCAGTACTTC. The genes are TRBV11-2 and TRBJ2-7, with D perhaps TRBD2 (6 bases). The CDR3 loop spans 15 amino acids. Germline V lookup: CDR1 SGHAT, CDR2 FQNNGV. Trimming left V 0 bases short and J 6 bases short, with 15 bases between.